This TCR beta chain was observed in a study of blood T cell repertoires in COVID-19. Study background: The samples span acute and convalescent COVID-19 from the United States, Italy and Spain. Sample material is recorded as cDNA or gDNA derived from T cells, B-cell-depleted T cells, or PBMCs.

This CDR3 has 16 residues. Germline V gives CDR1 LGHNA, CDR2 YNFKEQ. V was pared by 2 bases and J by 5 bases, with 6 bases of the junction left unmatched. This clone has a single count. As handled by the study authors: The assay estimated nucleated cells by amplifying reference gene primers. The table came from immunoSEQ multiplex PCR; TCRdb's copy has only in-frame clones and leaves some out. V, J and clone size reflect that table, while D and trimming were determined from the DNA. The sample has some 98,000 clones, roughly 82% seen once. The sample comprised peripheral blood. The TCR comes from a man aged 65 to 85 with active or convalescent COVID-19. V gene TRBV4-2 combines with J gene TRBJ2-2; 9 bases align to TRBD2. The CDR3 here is CASSQPMRGGTGELFF. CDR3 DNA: TGTGCCAGCAGCCAACCGATGCGGGGGGGGACCGGGGAGCTGTTTTTT.